One sample yielded the 25 T cell receptor beta chains listed below, sequenced in a study of PD-L1 blockade in urothelial cancer. Time point specified: peripheral blood 6 weeks after treatment start. Produced via immunoSEQ multiplex PCR; TCRdb's table is partial and in-frame only. The repertoire holds some 120,000 clones, with around 89% as singletons. The starting material was PBMCs, obtained around atezolizumab (anti-PD-L1) treatment. The receptor source for this set is a man aged 60-69 years with urothelial cancer.

This sequence joins TRBV7-9 and TRBJ2-2; 10 positions match TRBD2. J was trimmed by 8 bases and V by 4 bases; bases with no gene match: 4. This CDR3 spans 14 amino acids. Per germline, CDR1 SEHNR and CDR2 FQNEAQ (reference sequence). The CDR3 loop is CASSSGTSVGELFF. The CDR3 nucleotides are TGTGCCAGCAGCTCCGGGACTAGCGTTGGGGAGCTGTTTTTT.

This clone was found a few times. This rearrangement joins TRBV14 to TRBJ1-6; D is undetermined. The V and J ends lost 0 bases and 6 bases respectively, with 3 bases between them. This CDR3 is built from 13 residues. CDR1 and CDR2 from the germline V gene are SGHDN and FVKESK. CDR3 sequence reads: CASSQDSNSPLHF. The CDR3 nucleotides read TGTGCCAGCAGCCAAGACAGTAATTCACCCCTCCACTTT.

The V call is TRBV9, the J call TRBJ1-3; possibly TRBD1 for D (5 bases). V dropped 4 bases and J dropped 0 bases, with 14 bases sitting between them. CDR3 size: 16 residues. Per the germline V gene, CDR1 is SGDLS and CDR2 is YYNGEE. As DNA, the CDR3 is TGTGCCAGCAGCTTCCAGGGTGGAATCTCTGGAAACACCATATATTTT. Amino acid sequence: CASSFQGGISGNTIYF.

This sequence joins TRBV5-1 and TRBJ2-1; 15 nucleotides align to TRBD2. The CDR3 has 18 residues. V trimming: 4 bases; J trimming: 7 bases; junction bases outside the gene matches: 12. The germline CDR1 and CDR2 sequences are SGHRS and YFSETQ. CDR3 nucleotide sequence: TGCGCCAGCAGCCTAAATACCGGGACTAGCGGGAGGTTTAATGAGCAGTTCTTC. Translating gives CASSLNTGTSGRFNEQFF. The full variable domain, in which reference TRBV5-1 and TRBJ2-1 provide the parts outside the CDR3, is KAGVTQTPRYLIKTRGQQVTLSCSPISGHRSVSWYQQTPGQGLQFLFEYFSETQRNKGNFPGRFSGRQFSNSRSEMNVSTLELGDSALYLCASSLNTGTSGRFNEQFFGPGTRLTVL.

This clone has just one count. The gene calls are TRBV18 and TRBJ2-5, with 8 bases aligning to TRBD1. The V and J ends lost 6 bases and 3 bases, in that order; junction bases with no gene match: 3. Germline V gene sequence: CDR1 KGHSH, CDR2 LQKENI. This CDR3 has 13 residues. CDR3 sequence (DNA): TGTGCCAGCTCGCTGGACAGGGAAGAGACCCAGTACTTC. It translates to CASSLDREETQYF.

The chain recombines TRBV7-2 with TRBJ2-2, with a weak D call TRBD2 (7 bases). This CDR3 spans 16 amino acids. V was cut by 2 bases and J by 1 base, with 11 bases left in between. CDR1 is SGHTA and CDR2 is FQGNSA in the germline V gene. The CDR3 spells CASSLRGGMNTGELFF. The CDR3 DNA reads as TGTGCCAGCAGCTTAAGGGGGGGAATGAACACCGGGGAGCTGTTTTTT.

The chain has TRBV28 and TRBJ1-5, with D perhaps TRBD1 (5 bases). Trimming removed 3 bases at V and 1 base at J, with 25 bases between. This CDR3 is 20 amino acids long. Germline V gene data show CDR1 as MDHEN and CDR2 as SYDVKM. The DNA of the CDR3 is TGTGCCAGCAGTTTTGAGTTCGGGTGGGGGGGAGGTCGCAGCAATCAGCCCCAGCATTTT. Amino acids: CASSFEFGWGGGRSNQPQHF.

V is TRBV2 and J is TRBJ2-1, with 12 positions matching TRBD2. The CDR3 is 15 residues long. CDR1 is SNHLY, CDR2 FYNNEI, per germline. Trimming took 4 bases from V and 4 from J; bases not matched to a gene: 2. CDR3 sequence: CASSGTSGVYNEQFF. In DNA, the CDR3 is TGTGCCAGCAGTGGGACTAGCGGGGTATACAATGAGCAGTTCTTC.

The rearrangement uses TRBV7-8 and TRBJ1-5; D may be TRBD1 (5 bases). Germline V CDR1 and CDR2: SGHVS, FQNEAQ. The V end was cut by 5 bases, the J end by 3 bases, with 17 bases between. This CDR3 has 16 residues. The CDR3 DNA is TGTGCCAGCAGCGGCAGGGTTAGGTCTAACAATCAGCCCCAGCATTTT. Encoded protein: CASSGRVRSNNQPQHF.

The chain is built from TRBV20-1 and TRBJ2-3, with TRBD1 as a possible D gene (6 bases). The V end was cut by 4 bases, the J end by 6 bases, with 8 bases between. Germline assignment: CDR1 DFQATT and CDR2 SNEGSKA (reference sequence). This CDR3 is built from 11 residues. The CDR3 nucleotides are TGCAGTGCTACGAGGGGGGATACGCAGTATTTT. Its protein product is CSATRGDTQYF.

This chain joins TRBV7-2 and TRBJ1-2, with a possible D match to TRBD1 (6 bases). This CDR3 is built from 13 residues. Germline CDR1 is SGHTA and CDR2 is FQGNSA. V lost 3 bases to trimming and J lost 6 bases, with 11 bases between them. The CDR3 loop reads CASSFGQQDGYTF. CDR3 bases: TGTGCCAGCAGCTTTGGACAGCAGGATGGCTACACCTTC.

The chain carries TRBV7-8 and TRBJ2-2; a possible D gene is TRBD1 (5 bases). Germline-derived CDR1 and CDR2 are SGHVS and FQNEAQ. The germline V and J ends were trimmed by 4 bases and 5 bases, with 14 bases remaining between them. This CDR3 comprises 15 residues. CDR3 bases: TGTGCCAGCAGCTCCGGCCAGGGATTTACCGGGGAGCTGTTTTTT. Its protein is CASSSGQGFTGELFF.

This clone was seen a few times. The chain has TRBV19 and TRBJ2-2, with 7 nucleotides matching TRBD2. The length of the CDR3 is 14 residues. V lost 6 bases and J lost 6; bases outside the gene matches: 7. Looked up from germline, CDR1 is LNHDA and CDR2 is SQIVND (reference sequence). This CDR3 is CASSGGTVSGELFF. The CDR3 DNA reads as TGTGCCAGTAGCGGGGGGACTGTCTCCGGGGAGCTGTTTTTT.

The chain combines TRBV7-2 with TRBJ2-3; possible D gene TRBD2, 6 bases. Trimming shortened V by 1 base and J by 1 base, and 12 bases separated the two germline ends. CDR1 and CDR2 from the germline V gene are SGHTA and FQGNSA. The CDR3 covers 16 residues. CDR3 amino acids: CASSLGRGVGTDTQYF. The CDR3 DNA reads TGTGCCAGCAGCTTAGGGCGGGGAGTAGGCACAGATACGCAGTATTTT.

This clone was seen a handful of times. Likely a read error: the CDR3 ends without its conserved phenylalanine or tryptophan. Because the CDR3's place on the DNA is in doubt, the DNA is left out and the CDR3 is given as listed by TCRdb. This chain connects TRBV25-1 to TRBJ1-3; the D call in the table, TRBD1, was not verified against the DNA. The CDR3 region is 9 residues in length, termini included. CDR1 is MGHDK, CDR2 SYGVNS, per germline. CDR3 residues: CARLGTGGN.

The V and J genes are TRBV5-1 and TRBJ2-1; 11 positions match TRBD2. This CDR3 has 15 residues. CDR1 and CDR2 (germline): SGHRS, YFSETQ. V lost 0 bases, J lost 8 bases, and 4 bases stayed unmatched. The CDR3 DNA sequence: TGCGCCAGCAGCTTGGTAGCGGGGGGGCCCTATGAGCAGTTCTTC. It codes for CASSLVAGGPYEQFF.

The V and J genes are TRBV5-1 and TRBJ2-6; TRBD2 is a possible D gene (5 bases). Trimming removed 4 bases at V and 1 base at J, with 9 bases between. CDR1 is SGHRS and CDR2 is YFSETQ in the germline V gene. The CDR3 loop spans 15 amino acids. The CDR3 DNA sequence: TGCGCCAGCAGCCGGACGGGATCTGGGGCCAACGTCCTGACTTTC. It encodes CASSRTGSGANVLTF.

This sequence joins TRBV28 and TRBJ1-2; D possibly corresponds to TRBD1 (6 bases). V was shortened by 1 base and J by 2 bases, with 17 bases between the two germline ends. The CDR3 extends over 17 amino acids. In germline, CDR1 is MDHEN, CDR2 SYDVKM. CDR3 nucleotide sequence: TGTGCCAGCAGTTTATCCGGTAACATTGACAGGAACTATGGCTACACCTTC. Its protein product is CASSLSGNIDRNYGYTF.

The chain is built from TRBV19 and TRBJ2-7; tentative D call: TRBD2 (5 bases). Trimming left V 1 base short and J 0 bases short, with 10 bases between. CDR3 length equals 15 residues. Germline V gene sequence: CDR1 LNHDA, CDR2 SQIVND (reference sequence). CDR3 sequence reads: CASSIGLIPSYEQYF. The CDR3 DNA sequence: TGTGCCAGTAGTATAGGACTAATTCCCTCCTACGAGCAGTACTTC.

This clone came up once. The J gene is TRBJ1-6, the V gene TRBV14; TRBD1 aligns across 9 bases. The CDR3 has 15 amino acids. CDR1 and CDR2 (germline): SGHDN, FVKESK. The V and J ends lost 4 bases and 10 bases, in that order; junction bases with no gene match: 8. The CDR3 nucleotides read TGTGCCAGCAGCCCCTCGGGACAGGGAGTATCACCCCTCCACTTT. It specifies CASSPSGQGVSPLHF. The full variable domain, its missing parts supplied by reference TRBV14 and TRBJ1-6, is EAGVTQFPSHSVIEKGQTVTLRCDPISGHDNLYWYRRVMGKEIKFLLHFVKESKQDESGMPNNRFLAERTGGTYSTLKVQPAELEDSGVYFCASSPSGQGVSPLHFGNGTRLTVT.

V is TRBV2 and J is TRBJ2-5; D is undetermined. The CDR3 sequence is 12 residues long. Germline CDR1 is SNHLY and CDR2 is FYNNEI. V was cut by 4 bases and J by 2 bases, with 5 bases left in between. The CDR3 loop reads CASSVEQETQYF. For the CDR3, the DNA is TGTGCCAGCAGTGTTGAGCAAGAGACCCAGTACTTC.

This clone was picked up one time. The CDR3 is CASSSTLAGGSPGELFF. CDR3 DNA sequence: TGTGCCAGCAGCTCCACGCTAGCGGGGGGGTCCCCTGGGGAGCTGTTTTTT. The genes are TRBV7-9 and TRBJ2-2, with 12 nucleotides matching TRBD2. The CDR3 is 17 amino acids. Per the germline V gene, CDR1 is SEHNR and CDR2 is FQNEAQ (reference sequence). V shed 4 bases, J shed 8 bases, and the junction held 11 bases outside the gene matches.

The V and J genes are TRBV27 and TRBJ2-7; D gene unclear. This CDR3 contains 12 residues. Trimming pared 4 bases from V and 0 bases from J, leaving 4 bases between. Germline CDR1 and CDR2: MNHEY and SMNVEV (reference sequence). The CDR3 DNA is TGTGCCAGCAGTTCCGGCTCCTACGAGCAGTACTTC. It encodes CASSSGSYEQYF.

The chain has TRBV30 and TRBJ2-2; the D gene is possibly TRBD1 (5 bases). Between the trimmed V and J ends, which lost 3 bases and 4 bases, there was a span of 12 bases. CDR1 and CDR2 from the germline V gene are GTSNPN and SVGIG (reference sequence). CDR3 length: 14 amino acids. CDR3 sequence reads: CAWRAGPSTGELFF. The CDR3 bases are TGTGCCTGGAGGGCAGGGCCGAGCACCGGGGAGCTGTTTTTT.

The genes are TRBV28 and TRBJ2-7; the D gene is possibly TRBD1 (6 bases). CDR1 is MDHEN, CDR2 SYDVKM, per germline. The CDR3 totals 15 residues. V shed 1 base and J shed 1 base, with 11 bases lying between them. The CDR3 nucleotides are TGTGCCAGCAGTTTATCAGGGGCCGGATCCTACGAGCAGTACTTC. Encoded protein: CASSLSGAGSYEQYF.